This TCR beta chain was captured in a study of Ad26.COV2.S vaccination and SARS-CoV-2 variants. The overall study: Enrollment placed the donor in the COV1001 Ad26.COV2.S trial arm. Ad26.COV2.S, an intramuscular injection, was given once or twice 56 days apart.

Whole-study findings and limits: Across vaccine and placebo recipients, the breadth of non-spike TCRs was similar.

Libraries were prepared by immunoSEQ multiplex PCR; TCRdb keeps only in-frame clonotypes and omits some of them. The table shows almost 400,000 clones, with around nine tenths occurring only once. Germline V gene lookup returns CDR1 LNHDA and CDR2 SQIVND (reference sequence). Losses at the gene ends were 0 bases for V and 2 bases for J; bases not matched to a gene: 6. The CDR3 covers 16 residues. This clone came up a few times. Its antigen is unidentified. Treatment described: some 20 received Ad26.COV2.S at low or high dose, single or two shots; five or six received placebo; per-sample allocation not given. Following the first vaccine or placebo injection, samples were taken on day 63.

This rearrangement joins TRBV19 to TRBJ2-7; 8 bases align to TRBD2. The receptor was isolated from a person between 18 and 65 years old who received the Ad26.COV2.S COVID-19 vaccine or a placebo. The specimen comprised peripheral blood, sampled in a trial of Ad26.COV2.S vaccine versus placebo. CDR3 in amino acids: CASSIDRGGRAYEQYF. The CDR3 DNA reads TGTGCCAGTAGTATAGATCGGGGGGGCCGGGCCTACGAGCAGTACTTC.